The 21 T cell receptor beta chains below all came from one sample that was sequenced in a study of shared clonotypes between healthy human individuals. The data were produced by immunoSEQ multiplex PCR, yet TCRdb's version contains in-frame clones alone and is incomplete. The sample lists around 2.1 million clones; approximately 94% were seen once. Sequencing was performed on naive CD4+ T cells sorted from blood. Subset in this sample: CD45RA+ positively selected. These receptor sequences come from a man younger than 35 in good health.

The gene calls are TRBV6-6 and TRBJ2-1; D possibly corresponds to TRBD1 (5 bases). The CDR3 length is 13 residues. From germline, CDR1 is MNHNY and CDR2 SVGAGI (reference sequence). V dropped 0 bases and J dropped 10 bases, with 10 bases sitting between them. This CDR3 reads CASSYSPGPEQFF. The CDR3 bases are TGTGCCAGCAGTTACTCCCCAGGGCCGGAGCAGTTCTTC.

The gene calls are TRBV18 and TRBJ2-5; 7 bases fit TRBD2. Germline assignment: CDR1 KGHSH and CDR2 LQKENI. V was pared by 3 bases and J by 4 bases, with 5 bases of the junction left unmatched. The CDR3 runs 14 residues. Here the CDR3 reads CASSPRSSGETQYF. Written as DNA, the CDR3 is TGTGCCAGCTCACCTCGATCTAGCGGAGAGACCCAGTACTTC.

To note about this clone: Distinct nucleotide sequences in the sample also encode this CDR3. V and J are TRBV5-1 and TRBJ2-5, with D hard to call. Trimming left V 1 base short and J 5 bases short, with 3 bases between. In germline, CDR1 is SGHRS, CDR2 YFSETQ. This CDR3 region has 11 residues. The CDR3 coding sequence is TGCGCCAGCAGCTTGCTCGAGACCCAGTACTTC. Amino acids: CASSLLETQYF. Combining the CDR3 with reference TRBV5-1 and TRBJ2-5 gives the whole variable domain KAGVTQTPRYLIKTRGQQVTLSCSPISGHRSVSWYQQTPGQGLQFLFEYFSETQRNKGNFPGRFSGRQFSNSRSEMNVSTLELGDSALYLCASSLLETQYFGPGTRLLVL.

The CDR3 coding sequence is TGTGCCATCAGTGAGAGGAACACCGGGGAGCTGTTTTTT. Protein sequence: CAISERNTGELFF. The chain recombines TRBV10-3 with TRBJ2-2; no reliable D call. Germline V CDR1 and CDR2: ENHRY, SYGVKD. With 2 bases removed from V and 1 base from J, the gap between germline ends came to 2 bases. The CDR3 totals 13 residues.

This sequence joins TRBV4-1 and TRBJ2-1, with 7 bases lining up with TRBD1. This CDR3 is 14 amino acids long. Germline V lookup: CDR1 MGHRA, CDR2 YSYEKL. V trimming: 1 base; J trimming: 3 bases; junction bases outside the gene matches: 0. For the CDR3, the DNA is TGCGCCAGCAGCCAAGGGGACAGCTACAATGAGCAGTTCTTC. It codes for CASSQGDSYNEQFF.

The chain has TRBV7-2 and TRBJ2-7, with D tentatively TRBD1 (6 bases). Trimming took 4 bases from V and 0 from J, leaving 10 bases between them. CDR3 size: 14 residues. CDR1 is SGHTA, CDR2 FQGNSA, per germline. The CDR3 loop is CASSSGTPSYEQYF. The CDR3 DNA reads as TGTGCCAGCAGCTCGGGGACACCCTCCTACGAGCAGTACTTC.

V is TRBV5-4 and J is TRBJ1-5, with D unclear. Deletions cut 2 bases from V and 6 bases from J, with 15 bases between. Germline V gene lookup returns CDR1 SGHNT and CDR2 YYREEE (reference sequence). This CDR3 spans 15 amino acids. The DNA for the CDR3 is TGTGCCAGCAGCTTTGGACCGGGGTTAGGTCAGCCCCAGCATTTT. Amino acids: CASSFGPGLGQPQHF.

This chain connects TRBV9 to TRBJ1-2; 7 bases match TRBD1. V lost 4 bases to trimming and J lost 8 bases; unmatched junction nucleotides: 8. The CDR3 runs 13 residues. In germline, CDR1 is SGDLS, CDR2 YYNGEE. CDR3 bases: TGTGCCAGCAGCCCAAGAGGGGGCGCAGGCTACACCTTC. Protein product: CASSPRGGAGYTF.

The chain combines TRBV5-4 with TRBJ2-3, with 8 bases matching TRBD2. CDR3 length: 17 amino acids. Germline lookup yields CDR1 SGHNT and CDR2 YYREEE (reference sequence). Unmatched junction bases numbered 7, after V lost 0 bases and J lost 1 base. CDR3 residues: CASSLEPAGAGTDTQYF. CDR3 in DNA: TGTGCCAGCAGCTTGGAACCAGCGGGGGCGGGCACAGATACGCAGTATTTT.

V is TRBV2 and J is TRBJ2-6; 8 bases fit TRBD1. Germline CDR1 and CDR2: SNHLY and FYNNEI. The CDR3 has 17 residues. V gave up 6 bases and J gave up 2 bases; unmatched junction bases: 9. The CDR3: CASSGRQGATGANVLTF. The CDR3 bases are TGTGCCAGCAGCGGACGCCAGGGGGCAACTGGGGCCAACGTCCTGACTTTC.

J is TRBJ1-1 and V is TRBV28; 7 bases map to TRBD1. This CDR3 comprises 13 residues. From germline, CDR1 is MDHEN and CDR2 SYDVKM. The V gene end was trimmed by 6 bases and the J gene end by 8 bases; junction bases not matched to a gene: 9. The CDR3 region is CASRQGPRREAFF. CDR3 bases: TGTGCCAGCAGACAGGGGCCACGGCGGGAAGCTTTCTTT.

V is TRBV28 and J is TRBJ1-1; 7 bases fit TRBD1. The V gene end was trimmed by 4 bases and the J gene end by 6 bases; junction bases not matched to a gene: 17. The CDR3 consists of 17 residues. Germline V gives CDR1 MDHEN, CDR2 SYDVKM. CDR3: CASSSQFLGQEFAEAFF. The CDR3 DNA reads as TGTGCCAGCAGTTCTCAGTTTTTAGGACAGGAGTTCGCTGAAGCTTTCTTT. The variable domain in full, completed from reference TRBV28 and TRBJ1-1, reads DVKVTQSSRYLVKRTGEKVFLECVQDMDHENMFWYRQDPGLGLRLIYFSYDVKMKEKGDIPEGYSVSREKKERFSLILESASTNQTSMYLCASSSQFLGQEFAEAFFGQGTRLTVV.

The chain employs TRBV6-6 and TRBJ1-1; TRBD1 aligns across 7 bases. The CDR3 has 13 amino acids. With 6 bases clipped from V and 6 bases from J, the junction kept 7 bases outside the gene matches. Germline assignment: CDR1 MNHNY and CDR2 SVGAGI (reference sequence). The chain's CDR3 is CASSPTGAAEAFF. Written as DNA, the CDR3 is TGTGCCAGCAGCCCTACAGGGGCAGCTGAAGCTTTCTTT.

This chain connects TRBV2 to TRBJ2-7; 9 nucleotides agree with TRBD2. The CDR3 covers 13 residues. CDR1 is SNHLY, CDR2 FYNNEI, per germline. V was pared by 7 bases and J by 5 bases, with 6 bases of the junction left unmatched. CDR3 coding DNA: TGTGCCAGCACGGCGGGAGGGCCGGACGAGCAGTACTTC. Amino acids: CASTAGGPDEQYF.

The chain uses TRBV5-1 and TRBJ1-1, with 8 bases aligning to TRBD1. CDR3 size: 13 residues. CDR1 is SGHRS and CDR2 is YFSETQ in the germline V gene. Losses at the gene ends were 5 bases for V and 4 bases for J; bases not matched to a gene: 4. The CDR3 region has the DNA TGCGCCAGCAGACCCGGACAGGGCACTGAAGCTTTCTTT. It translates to CASRPGQGTEAFF.

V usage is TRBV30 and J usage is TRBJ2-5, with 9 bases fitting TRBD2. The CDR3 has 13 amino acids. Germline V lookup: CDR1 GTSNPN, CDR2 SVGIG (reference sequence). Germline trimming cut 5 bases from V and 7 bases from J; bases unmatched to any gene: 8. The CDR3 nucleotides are TGTGCCTGGGCCACCGCGGGGGGGATGACCCAGTACTTC. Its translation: CAWATAGGMTQYF.

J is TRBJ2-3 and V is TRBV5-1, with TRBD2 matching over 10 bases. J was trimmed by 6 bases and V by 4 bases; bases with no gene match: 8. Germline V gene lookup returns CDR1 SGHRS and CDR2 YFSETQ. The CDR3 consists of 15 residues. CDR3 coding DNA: TGCGCCAGCAGCAAGACTAGCGGGTGGTCGGATACGCAGTATTTT. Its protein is CASSKTSGWSDTQYF. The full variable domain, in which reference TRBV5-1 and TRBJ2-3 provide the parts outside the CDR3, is KAGVTQTPRYLIKTRGQQVTLSCSPISGHRSVSWYQQTPGQGLQFLFEYFSETQRNKGNFPGRFSGRQFSNSRSEMNVSTLELGDSALYLCASSKTSGWSDTQYFGPGTRLTVL.

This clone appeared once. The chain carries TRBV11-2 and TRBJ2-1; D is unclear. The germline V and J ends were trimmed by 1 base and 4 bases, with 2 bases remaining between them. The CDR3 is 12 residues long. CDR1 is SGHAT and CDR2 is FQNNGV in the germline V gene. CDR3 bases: TGTGCCAGCAGCTTAGTTTACAATGAGCAGTTCTTC. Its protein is CASSLVYNEQFF.

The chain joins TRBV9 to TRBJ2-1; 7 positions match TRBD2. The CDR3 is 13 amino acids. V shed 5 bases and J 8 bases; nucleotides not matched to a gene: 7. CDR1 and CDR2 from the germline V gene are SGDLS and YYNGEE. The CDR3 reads CASSTSVRDEQFF. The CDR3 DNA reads TGTGCCAGCAGTACTAGCGTTCGTGATGAGCAGTTCTTC.

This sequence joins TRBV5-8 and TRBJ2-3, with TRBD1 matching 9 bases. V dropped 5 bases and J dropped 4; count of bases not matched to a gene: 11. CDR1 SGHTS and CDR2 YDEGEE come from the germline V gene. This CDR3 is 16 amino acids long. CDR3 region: CASRYRGQALPDTQYF. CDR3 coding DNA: TGTGCCAGCAGGTACAGGGGGCAAGCCTTGCCAGATACGCAGTATTTT.

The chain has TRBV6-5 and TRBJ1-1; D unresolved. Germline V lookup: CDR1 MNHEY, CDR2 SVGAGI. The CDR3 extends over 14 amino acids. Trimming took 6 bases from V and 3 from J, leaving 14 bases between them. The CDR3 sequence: CASSSSRGYTEAFF. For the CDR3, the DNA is TGTGCCAGCAGCTCCTCCCGGGGATACACTGAAGCTTTCTTT.